Each of the 11 T cell receptor beta chains below was sequenced from the same sample in a study of beta chain features in type 1 diabetes. Reverse transcription of all isolated RNA meant that expressed TCRB transcripts were sequenced. Sequenced by immunoSEQ multiplex PCR; TCRdb stores in-frame clones only, minus some. This table holds about 620,000 clones, 15% to 17% found once. Sequenced: naive CD4+ T cells from blood. These receptors were obtained from a man younger than 35 in good health.

This clone showed up just a few times. Other DNA sequences in the sample encode the same CDR3. The chain links TRBV5-4 to TRBJ2-3; 9 bases agree with TRBD1. Germline V gene data show CDR1 as SGHNT and CDR2 as YYREEE (reference sequence). The CDR3 is made up of 14 amino acids. The trim removed 4 bases at V and 4 bases at J, leaving 4 bases unmatched. The CDR3 sequence: CASSMGQGADTQYF. CDR3 DNA: TGTGCCAGCAGCATGGGACAGGGTGCAGATACGCAGTATTTT. Supplemented by reference TRBV5-4 and TRBJ2-3, the full variable domain reads ETGVTQSPTHLIKTRGQQVTLRCSSQSGHNTVSWYQQALGQGPQFIFQYYREEENGRGNFPPRFSGLQFPNYSSELNVNALELDDSALYLCASSMGQGADTQYFGPGTRLTVL.

In the case of this clone: Other DNA sequences in the sample encode the same CDR3. The chain joins TRBV27 to TRBJ2-1, with TRBD1 identical over 7 bases. This CDR3 is 15 amino acids long. Losses at the gene ends were 2 bases for V and 2 bases for J; bases not matched to a gene: 3. Germline V gene lookup returns CDR1 MNHEY and CDR2 SMNVEV (reference sequence). CDR3 amino acids: CASSLRDRAYNEQFF. The CDR3 coding sequence is TGTGCCAGCAGTTTAAGAGACAGGGCCTACAATGAGCAGTTCTTC.

This rearrangement joins TRBV7-2 to TRBJ1-1; perhaps TRBD1 as D (6 bases). In germline, CDR1 is SGHTA, CDR2 FQGNSA. Trimming took 5 bases from V and 2 from J, leaving 24 bases between them. This CDR3 is 18 amino acids long. The chain's CDR3 is CASSPFPGRGASNTEAFF. The CDR3 region has the DNA TGTGCCAGCAGCCCATTCCCTGGACGGGGGGCTAGCAACACTGAAGCTTTCTTT. Using reference TRBV7-2 and TRBJ1-1 for the parts outside the CDR3, the full variable domain is GAGVSQSPSNKVTEKGKDVELRCDPISGHTALYWYRQSLGQGLEFLIYFQGNSAPDKSGLPSDRFSAERTGGSVSTLTIQRTQQEDSAVYLCASSPFPGRGASNTEAFFGQGTRLTVV.

There are a few counts of this clone. The rearrangement uses TRBV4-1 and TRBJ2-1; D possibly matches TRBD1 or TRBD2 (5 bases each). The germline V gene has CDR1 MGHRA and CDR2 YSYEKL. The CDR3 runs to 14 residues. V was shortened by 2 bases and J by 8 bases, with 13 bases between the two germline ends. The CDR3 DNA sequence: TGCGCCAGCAGCCAACCGCGGGTGGGGCATGAGCAGTTCTTC. Residues: CASSQPRVGHEQFF.

This clone was recorded a few times. The V and J genes are TRBV28 and TRBJ2-5; 9 nucleotides agree with TRBD1. This CDR3 has 15 residues. Germline assignment: CDR1 MDHEN and CDR2 SYDVKM. Trimming cost V 5 bases and J 1 base; bases outside gene matches: 5. CDR3 protein: CASSRTGGLQETQYF. In nucleotides, the CDR3 is TGTGCCAGCAGTCGAACAGGGGGCCTCCAAGAGACCCAGTACTTC.

V and J are TRBV6-1 and TRBJ2-4; TRBD1 aligns across 9 bases. The CDR3 is 14 residues long. Germline trimming cut 4 bases from V and 9 bases from J; bases unmatched to any gene: 7. Germline V gene sequence: CDR1 MNHNS, CDR2 SASEGT. The CDR3 region has the DNA TGTGCCAGCAGTGGGGGGACAGGGCTAAGCATTCAGTACTTC. Its translation: CASSGGTGLSIQYF.

V gene TRBV2 combines with J gene TRBJ2-3; tentative D call: TRBD2 (5 bases). Germline CDR1 and CDR2: SNHLY and FYNNEI. CDR3 length: 13 residues. CDR3: CGTTKWYLDTQYF. The CDR3 region has the DNA TGTGGCACGACTAAGTGGTATTTAGATACGCAGTATTTT.

A few counts support this clone. The V gene is TRBV2, the J gene TRBJ2-2; 7 nucleotides agree with TRBD1. Germline lookup yields CDR1 SNHLY and CDR2 FYNNEI. J lost 3 bases, V lost 4 bases, and 5 bases had no gene match. This CDR3 is 15 amino acids long. The CDR3 region is CASSGQGFDTGELFF. The CDR3 nucleotides are TGTGCCAGCAGTGGACAGGGTTTTGACACCGGGGAGCTGTTTTTT.

This clone was seen more than once but under ten times. The genes are TRBV27 and TRBJ1-5, with a possible D match to TRBD1 (5 bases). Germline V gene data show CDR1 as MNHEY and CDR2 as SMNVEV (reference sequence). The CDR3 consists of 14 residues. The ends were cut back, 5 bases at V and 3 bases at J, with 11 bases in the middle. The CDR3 is CASSPRQTNQPQHF. The CDR3, as DNA: TGTGCCAGCAGTCCTCGACAGACCAATCAGCCCCAGCATTTT.

CDR3 residues: CASSQQVYGYTF. The CDR3 coding sequence is TGTGCCAGCAGCCAACAGGTATATGGCTACACCTTC. The rearrangement uses TRBV6-6 and TRBJ1-2; possible D gene TRBD1, 5 bases. This CDR3 is built from 12 residues. The germline V gene has CDR1 MNHNY and CDR2 SVGAGI (reference sequence). V lost 6 bases to trimming and J lost 5 bases, with 10 bases between them.

This clone was found a few times. The gene calls are TRBV28 and TRBJ2-1; 10 bases match TRBD2. Trimming took 7 bases from V and 7 from J; bases not matched to a gene: 16. CDR3 size: 17 residues. Germline CDR1 reads MDHEN; CDR2 reads SYDVKM. CDR3 amino acids: CASITWALAGVSNEQFF. The CDR3 coding sequence is TGTGCCAGCATCACATGGGCCCTAGCGGGAGTATCTAATGAGCAGTTCTTC.